This TCR beta chain was identified in a study of beta chain features in type 1 diabetes. A few counts support this clone. Its specificity is not known. The study reverse transcribed the entire isolated RNA, so it sequenced expressed TCRB transcripts. TCRdb's copy holds only in-frame clones and misses some; the assay was immunoSEQ multiplex PCR. The data contain roughly 150,000 clones, 7% to 9% of them singletons. CD45RO/CCR7/CD25/CD127/CD95/CD27 sorting isolated CD4+ naive, central memory, regulatory and stem cell-like memory cells. Germline CDR1 is SGHAT and CDR2 is FQNNGV. CDR3 length: 16 residues. V was cut by 2 bases and J by 5 bases, with 15 bases left in between. Study-level points and caveats: Lower insertion and higher deletion counts appeared at VDJ junctions in type 1 diabetes patients. Within patients, naive, central memory and Treg TCRB repertoires seemed more similar than within healthy donors. Any PCR bias toward short templates would affect both groups alike. Type 1 diabetes patients showed a moderate but significant shortening of TCRB CDR3s in all four CD4+ subsets.

This clonotype was sampled from a young man with type 1 diabetes. What was sequenced was central memory CD4+ T cells from blood. V is TRBV11-2 and J is TRBJ2-2, with D perhaps matching TRBD1 (6 bases). The CDR3 DNA follows: TGTGCCAGCAGCTTACAAAGCAGGGGAAGTACCGGGGAGCTGTTTTTT. Protein sequence: CASSLQSRGSTGELFF.